This is a list of T cell receptor beta chains from one sample in a study of cytomegalovirus exposure and HLA in healthy donors. Profiled with immunoSEQ multiplex PCR; TCRdb holds only in-frame clones, not every one. The repertoire holds roughly 99,000 clones, with around 72% as singletons. The source material was PBMCs. These receptors all stem from a woman aged 40 to 49 in good health and CMV-seropositive. Both conserved end residues are part of each CDR3. D genes are given only for firm matches. A row's size may be missing; if present it is once, few, many or a size class.

D gene	clone size	V gene	J gene	CDR3 DNA	CDR3 protein
-	-	TRBV11-2	TRBJ2-1	TGTGCCAGCAGCTTAGTTCTGGGGTCGGGAGAGCAGTTCTTC	CASSLVLGSGEQFF
-	-	TRBV15	TRBJ1-5	TGTGCCACCAGCAGAGCCCCGCGGGGCAATCAGCCCCAGCATTTT	CATSRAPRGNQPQHF
TRBD1	-	TRBV27	TRBJ2-7	TGTGCCAGCAGTCCGGAACAGGGGTACGAGCAGTACTTC	CASSPEQGYEQYF
-	-	TRBV7-6	TRBJ1-5	TGTGCCAGCAGCCGCTCCGGGACACTAGATCAGCCCCAGCATTTT	CASSRSGTLDQPQHF
-	few	TRBV5-4	TRBJ1-6	TGTGCCAGCAGCAACACAGGGAATTCACCCCTCCACTTT	CASSNTGNSPLHF
-	-	TRBV19	TRBJ1-5	TGTGCCAGTATCGGAGACGATTATCAGCCCCAGCATTTT	CASIGDDYQPQHF
-	-	TRBV19	TRBJ1-5	TGTGCCAGTAGGCCCGCTACCACGTATCAGCCCCAGCATTTT	CASRPATTYQPQHF
TRBD2	-	TRBV5-1	TRBJ2-5	TGCGCCAGCAGCTCTGGGACTAGCCTCGCGCAAGAGACCCAGTACTTC	CASSSGTSLAQETQYF
TRBD2	-	TRBV7-3	TRBJ2-2	TGTGCCAGCAGCTTACGACTAGCAGGGACCGGGGAGCTGTTTTTT	CASSLRLAGTGELFF
-	-	TRBV30	TRBJ1-2	TGTGCGCACCGCGGGGGGGAAGTGGCCTTC	CAHRGGEVAF